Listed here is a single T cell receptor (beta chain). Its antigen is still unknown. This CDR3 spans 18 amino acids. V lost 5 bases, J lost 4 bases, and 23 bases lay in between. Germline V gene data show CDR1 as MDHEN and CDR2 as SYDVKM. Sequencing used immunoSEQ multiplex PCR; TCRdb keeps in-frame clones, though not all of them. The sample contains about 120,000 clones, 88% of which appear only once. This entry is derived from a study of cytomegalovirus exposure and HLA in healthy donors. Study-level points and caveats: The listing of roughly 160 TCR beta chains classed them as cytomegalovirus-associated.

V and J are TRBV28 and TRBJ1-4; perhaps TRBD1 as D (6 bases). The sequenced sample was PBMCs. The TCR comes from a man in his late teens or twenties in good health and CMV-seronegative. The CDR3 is CASSQVVDRIISNEKLFF. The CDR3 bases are TGTGCCAGCAGTCAGGTGGTTGACAGGATTATAAGTAATGAAAAACTGTTTTTT.